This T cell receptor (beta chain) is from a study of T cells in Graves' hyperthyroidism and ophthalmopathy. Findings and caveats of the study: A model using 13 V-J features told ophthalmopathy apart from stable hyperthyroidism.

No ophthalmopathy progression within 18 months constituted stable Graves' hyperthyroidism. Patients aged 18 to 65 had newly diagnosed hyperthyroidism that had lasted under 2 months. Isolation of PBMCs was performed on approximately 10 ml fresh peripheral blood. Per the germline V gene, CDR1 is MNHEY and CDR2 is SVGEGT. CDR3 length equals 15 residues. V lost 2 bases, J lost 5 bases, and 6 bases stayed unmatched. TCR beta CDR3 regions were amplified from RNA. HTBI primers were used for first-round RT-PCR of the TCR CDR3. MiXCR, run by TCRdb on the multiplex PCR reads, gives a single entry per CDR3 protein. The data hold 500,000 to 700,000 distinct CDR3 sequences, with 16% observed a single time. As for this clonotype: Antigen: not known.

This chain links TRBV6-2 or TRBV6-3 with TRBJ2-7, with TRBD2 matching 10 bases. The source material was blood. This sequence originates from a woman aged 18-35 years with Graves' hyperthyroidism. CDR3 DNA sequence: TGTGCCAGCAGTTACGGGACTAGCGACGTCCACGAGCAGTACTTC. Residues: CASSYGTSDVHEQYF.